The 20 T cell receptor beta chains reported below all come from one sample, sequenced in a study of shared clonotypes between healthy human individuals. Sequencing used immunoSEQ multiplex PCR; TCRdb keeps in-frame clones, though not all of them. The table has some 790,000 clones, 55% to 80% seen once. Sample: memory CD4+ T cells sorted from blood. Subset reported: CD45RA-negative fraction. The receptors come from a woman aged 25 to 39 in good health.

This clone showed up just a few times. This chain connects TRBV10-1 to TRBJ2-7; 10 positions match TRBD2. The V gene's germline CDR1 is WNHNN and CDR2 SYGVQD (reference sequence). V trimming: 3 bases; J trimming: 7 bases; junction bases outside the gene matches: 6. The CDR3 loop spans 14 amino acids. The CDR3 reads CASSDTSGNEEQYF. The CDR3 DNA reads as TGCGCCAGCAGTGATACTAGCGGGAATGAGGAGCAGTACTTC.

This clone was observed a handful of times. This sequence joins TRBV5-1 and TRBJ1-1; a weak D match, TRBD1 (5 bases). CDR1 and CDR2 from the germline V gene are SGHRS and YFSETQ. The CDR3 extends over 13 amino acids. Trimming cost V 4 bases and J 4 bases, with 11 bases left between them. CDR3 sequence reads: CASSGTGGTEAFF. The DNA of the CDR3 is TGCGCCAGCAGCGGCACGGGGGGCACTGAAGCTTTCTTT.

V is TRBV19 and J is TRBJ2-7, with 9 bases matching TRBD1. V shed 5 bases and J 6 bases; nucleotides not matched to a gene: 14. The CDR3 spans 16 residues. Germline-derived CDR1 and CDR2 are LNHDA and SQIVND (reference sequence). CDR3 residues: CASSPLGDRATGEQYF. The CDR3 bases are TGTGCCAGTAGTCCTTTGGGGGACAGGGCTACTGGCGAGCAGTACTTC.

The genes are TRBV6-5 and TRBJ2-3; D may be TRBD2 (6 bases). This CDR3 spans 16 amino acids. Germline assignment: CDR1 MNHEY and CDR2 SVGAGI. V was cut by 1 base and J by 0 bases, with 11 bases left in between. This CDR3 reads CASSYFGRGSTDTQYF. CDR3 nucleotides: TGTGCCAGCAGTTACTTCGGGAGAGGGAGCACAGATACGCAGTATTTT.

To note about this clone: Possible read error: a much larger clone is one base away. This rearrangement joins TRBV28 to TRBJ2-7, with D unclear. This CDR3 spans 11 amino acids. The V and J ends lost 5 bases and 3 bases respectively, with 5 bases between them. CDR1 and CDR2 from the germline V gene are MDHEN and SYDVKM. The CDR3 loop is CASSVYYEQYF. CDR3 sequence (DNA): TGTGCCAGCAGTGTATACTACGAGCAGTACTTC.

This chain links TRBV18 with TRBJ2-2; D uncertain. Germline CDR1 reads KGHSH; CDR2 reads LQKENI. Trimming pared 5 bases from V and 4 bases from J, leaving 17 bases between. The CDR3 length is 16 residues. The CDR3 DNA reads TGTGCCAGCTCATCAAGTAAAGTCCGGGTCACCGGGGAGCTGTTTTTT. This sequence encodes CASSSSKVRVTGELFF.

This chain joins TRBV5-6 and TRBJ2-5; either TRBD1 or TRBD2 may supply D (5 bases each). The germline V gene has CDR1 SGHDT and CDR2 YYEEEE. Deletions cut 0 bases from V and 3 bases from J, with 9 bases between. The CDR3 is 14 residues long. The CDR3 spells CASSLGGYEETQYF. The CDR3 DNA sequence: TGTGCCAGCAGCTTGGGGGGGTACGAAGAGACCCAGTACTTC.

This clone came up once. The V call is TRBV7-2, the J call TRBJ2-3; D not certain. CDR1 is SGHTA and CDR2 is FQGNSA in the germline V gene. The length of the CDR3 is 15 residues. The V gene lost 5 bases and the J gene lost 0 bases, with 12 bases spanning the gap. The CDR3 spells CASSLQSTSTDTQYF. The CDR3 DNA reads TGTGCCAGCAGCCTTCAGTCAACTAGCACAGATACGCAGTATTTT. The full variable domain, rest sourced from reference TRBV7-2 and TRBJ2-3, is GAGVSQSPSNKVTEKGKDVELRCDPISGHTALYWYRQSLGQGLEFLIYFQGNSAPDKSGLPSDRFSAERTGGSVSTLTIQRTQQEDSAVYLCASSLQSTSTDTQYFGPGTRLTVL.

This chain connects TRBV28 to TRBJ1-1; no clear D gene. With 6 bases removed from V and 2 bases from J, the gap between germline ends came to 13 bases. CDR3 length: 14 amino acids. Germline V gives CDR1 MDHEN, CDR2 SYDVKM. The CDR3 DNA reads TGTGCCAGCAGCCCGGCTGGATCCAACACTGAAGCTTTCTTT. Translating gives CASSPAGSNTEAFF.

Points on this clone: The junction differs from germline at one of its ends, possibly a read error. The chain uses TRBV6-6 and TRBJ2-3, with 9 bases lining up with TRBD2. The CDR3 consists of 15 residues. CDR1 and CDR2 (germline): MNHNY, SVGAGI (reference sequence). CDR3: CAISGSGSEADTQYF. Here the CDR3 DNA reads TGTGCCATCAGTGGTAGCGGGAGTGAAGCAGATACGCAGTATTTT.

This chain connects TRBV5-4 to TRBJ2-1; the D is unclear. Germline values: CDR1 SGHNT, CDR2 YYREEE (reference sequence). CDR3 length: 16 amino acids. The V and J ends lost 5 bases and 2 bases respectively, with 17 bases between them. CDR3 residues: CASSFRVGGAYNEQFF. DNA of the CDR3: TGTGCCAGCAGTTTCCGAGTGGGCGGAGCCTACAATGAGCAGTTCTTC.

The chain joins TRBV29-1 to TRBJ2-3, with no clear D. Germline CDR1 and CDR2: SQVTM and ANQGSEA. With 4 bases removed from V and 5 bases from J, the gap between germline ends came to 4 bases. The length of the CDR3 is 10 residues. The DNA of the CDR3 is TGCAGCGTTGCCCTAGATACGCAGTATTTT. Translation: CSVALDTQYF.

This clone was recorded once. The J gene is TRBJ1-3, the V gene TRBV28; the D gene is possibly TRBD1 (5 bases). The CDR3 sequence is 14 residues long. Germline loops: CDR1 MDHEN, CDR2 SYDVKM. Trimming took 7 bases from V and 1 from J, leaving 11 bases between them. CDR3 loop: CASIPGASGNTIYF. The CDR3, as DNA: TGTGCCAGCATCCCCGGGGCTTCTGGAAACACCATATATTTT. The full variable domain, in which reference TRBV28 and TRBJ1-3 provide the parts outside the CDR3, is DVKVTQSSRYLVKRTGEKVFLECVQDMDHENMFWYRQDPGLGLRLIYFSYDVKMKEKGDIPEGYSVSREKKERFSLILESASTNQTSMYLCASIPGASGNTIYFGEGSWLTVV.

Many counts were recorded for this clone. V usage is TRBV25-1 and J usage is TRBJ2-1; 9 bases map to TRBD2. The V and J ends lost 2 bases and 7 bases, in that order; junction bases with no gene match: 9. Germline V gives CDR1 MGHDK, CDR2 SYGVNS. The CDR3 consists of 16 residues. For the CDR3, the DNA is TGTGCCAGCAGTGAAGGGTGGGATAGCGGGAGAAATGAGCAGTTCTTC. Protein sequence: CASSEGWDSGRNEQFF.

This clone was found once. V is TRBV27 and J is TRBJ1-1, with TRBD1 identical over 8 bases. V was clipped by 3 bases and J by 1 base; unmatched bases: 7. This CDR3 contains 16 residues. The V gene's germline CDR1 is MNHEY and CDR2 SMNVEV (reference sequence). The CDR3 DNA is TGTGCCAGCAGTTTCAGCTACAGGGGGAGGAACACTGAAGCTTTCTTT. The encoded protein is CASSFSYRGRNTEAFF.

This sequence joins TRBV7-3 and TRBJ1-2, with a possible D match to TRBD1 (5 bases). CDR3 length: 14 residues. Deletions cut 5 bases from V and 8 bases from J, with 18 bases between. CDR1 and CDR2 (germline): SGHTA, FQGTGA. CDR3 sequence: CASSPGTARGGYTF. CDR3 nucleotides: TGTGCCAGCAGCCCCGGGACGGCTAGAGGCGGCTACACCTTC.

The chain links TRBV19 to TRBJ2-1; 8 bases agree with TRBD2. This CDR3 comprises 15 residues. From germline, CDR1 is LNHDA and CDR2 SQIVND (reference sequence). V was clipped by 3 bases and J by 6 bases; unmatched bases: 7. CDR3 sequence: CASSIRTSGANEQFF. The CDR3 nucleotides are TGTGCCAGTAGTATCCGAACTAGCGGAGCCAATGAGCAGTTCTTC.

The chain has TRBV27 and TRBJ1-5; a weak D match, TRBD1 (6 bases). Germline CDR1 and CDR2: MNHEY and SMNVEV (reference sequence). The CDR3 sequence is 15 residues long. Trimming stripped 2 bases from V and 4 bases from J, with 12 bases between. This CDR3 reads CASSLVRDINQPQHF. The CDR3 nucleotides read TGTGCCAGCAGTTTAGTTAGGGACATAAATCAGCCCCAGCATTTT.

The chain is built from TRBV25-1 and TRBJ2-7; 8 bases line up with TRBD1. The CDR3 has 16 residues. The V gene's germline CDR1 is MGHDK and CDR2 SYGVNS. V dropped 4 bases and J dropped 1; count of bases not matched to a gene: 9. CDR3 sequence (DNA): TGTGCCAGCAGTGGGAGCCGGGACAGGCCTTCCTACGAGCAGTACTTC. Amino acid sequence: CASSGSRDRPSYEQYF.

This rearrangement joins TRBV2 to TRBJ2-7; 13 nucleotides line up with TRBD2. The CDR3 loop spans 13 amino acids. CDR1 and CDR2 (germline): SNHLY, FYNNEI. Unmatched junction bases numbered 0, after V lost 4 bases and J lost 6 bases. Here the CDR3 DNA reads TGTGCCAGCAGTGGACTAGCGGGAGGCGAGCAGTACTTC. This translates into CASSGLAGGEQYF.